This TCR beta chain was captured by sequencing in a study of immune evolution from preneoplasia to lung adenocarcinoma. The study's findings and limits: KRAS-mutant nodules had the highest T cell clonality. Top clone frequencies peaked in normal lung, apparently declining through invasive adenocarcinoma. Clonality was highest in normal lung, lower in later-stage lesions apparently.

For this clone: No antigen is known for it.

This CDR3 contains 15 residues. Trimming pared 7 bases from V and 0 bases from J, leaving 12 bases between. Germline loops: CDR1 MDHEN, CDR2 SYDVKM. Resections took place in Japan or China from 2014 to 2017. The repertoire was sequenced with immunoSEQ multiplex PCR; TCRdb's copy has only in-frame clones and lacks some. The table includes 6,500 to 9,000 clones, 70% to 85% detected once. This receptor was obtained from an older person with lung adenocarcinoma. What was sequenced was FFPE minimally invasive lung adenocarcinoma tissue. This sequence joins TRBV28 and TRBJ1-4; D remains unclear. The CDR3 DNA is TGTGCCAGCACCCCGGGGTGGTCAACTAATGAAAAACTGTTTTTT. It translates to CASTPGWSTNEKLFF.